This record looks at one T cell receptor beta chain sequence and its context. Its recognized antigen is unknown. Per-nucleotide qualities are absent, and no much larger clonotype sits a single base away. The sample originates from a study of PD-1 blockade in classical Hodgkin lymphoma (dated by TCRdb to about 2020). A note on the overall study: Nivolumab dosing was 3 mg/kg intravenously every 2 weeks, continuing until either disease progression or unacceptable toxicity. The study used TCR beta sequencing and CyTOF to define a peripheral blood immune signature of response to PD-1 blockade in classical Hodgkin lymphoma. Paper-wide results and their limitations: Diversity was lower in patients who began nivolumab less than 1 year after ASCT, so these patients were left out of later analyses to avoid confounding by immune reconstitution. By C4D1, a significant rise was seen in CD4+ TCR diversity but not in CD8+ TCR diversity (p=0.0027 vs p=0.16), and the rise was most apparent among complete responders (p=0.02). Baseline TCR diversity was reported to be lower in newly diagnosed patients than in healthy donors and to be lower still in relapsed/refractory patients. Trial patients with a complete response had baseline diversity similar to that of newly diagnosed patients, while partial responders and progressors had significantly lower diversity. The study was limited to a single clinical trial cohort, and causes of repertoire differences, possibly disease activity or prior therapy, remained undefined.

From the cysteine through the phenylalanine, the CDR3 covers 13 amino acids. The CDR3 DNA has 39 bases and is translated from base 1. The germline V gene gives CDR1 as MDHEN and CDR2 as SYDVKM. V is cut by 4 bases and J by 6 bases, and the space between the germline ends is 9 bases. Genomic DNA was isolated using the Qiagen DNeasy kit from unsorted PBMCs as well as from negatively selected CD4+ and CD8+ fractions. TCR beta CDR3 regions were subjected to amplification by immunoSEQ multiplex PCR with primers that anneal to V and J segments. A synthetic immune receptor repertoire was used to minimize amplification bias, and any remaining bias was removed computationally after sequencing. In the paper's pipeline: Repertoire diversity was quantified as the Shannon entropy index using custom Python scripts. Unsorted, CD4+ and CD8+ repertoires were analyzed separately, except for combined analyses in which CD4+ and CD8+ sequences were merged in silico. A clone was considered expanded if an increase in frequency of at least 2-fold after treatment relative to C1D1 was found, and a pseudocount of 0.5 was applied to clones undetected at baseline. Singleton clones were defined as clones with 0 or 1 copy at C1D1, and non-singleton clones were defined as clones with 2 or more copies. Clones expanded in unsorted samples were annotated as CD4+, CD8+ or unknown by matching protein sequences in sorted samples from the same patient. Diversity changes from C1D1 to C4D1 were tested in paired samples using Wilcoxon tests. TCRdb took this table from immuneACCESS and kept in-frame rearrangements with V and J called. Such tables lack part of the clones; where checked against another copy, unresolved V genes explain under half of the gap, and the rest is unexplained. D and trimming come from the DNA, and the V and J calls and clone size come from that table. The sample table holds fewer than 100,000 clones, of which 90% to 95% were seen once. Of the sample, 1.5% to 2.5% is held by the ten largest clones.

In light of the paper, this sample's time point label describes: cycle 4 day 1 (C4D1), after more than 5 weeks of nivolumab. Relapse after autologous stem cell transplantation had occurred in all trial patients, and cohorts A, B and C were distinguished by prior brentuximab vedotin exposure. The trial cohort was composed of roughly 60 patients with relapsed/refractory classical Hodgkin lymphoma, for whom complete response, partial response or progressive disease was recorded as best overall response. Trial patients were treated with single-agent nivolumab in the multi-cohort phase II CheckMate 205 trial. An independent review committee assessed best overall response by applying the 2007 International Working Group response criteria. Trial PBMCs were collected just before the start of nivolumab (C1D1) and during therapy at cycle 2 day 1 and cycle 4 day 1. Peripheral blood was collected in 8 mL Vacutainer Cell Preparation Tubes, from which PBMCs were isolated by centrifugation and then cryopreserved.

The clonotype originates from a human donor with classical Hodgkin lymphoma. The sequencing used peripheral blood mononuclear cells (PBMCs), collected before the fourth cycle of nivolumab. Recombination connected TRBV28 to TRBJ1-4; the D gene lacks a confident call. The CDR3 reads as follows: CASSSPLYEKLFF. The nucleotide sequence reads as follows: TGTGCCAGCAGTTCGCCCCTCTATGAAAAACTGTTTTTT.